The 20 T cell receptor beta chains below come from one sample, sequenced in a study of kidney transplant recipient with SARS-CoV-2 infection. TCRdb ran MiXCR on the reads and lists one entry per CDR3 protein. The data hold 200,000 to 300,000 distinct CDR3 sequences, with about 30% observed a single time. The material sequenced was a blood sample, taken at baseline and on approximately day 120 from a kidney transplant recipient. These receptors were collected from a male patient in his 30s who had COVID-19 and was a kidney transplant recipient. Some T cells may be graft donor cells.

The sample holds many counts of this clonotype. This sequence joins TRBV4-2 and TRBJ1-1, with D perhaps TRBD1 (6 bases). V dropped 8 bases and J dropped 2 bases, with 9 bases sitting between them. The CDR3 has 12 residues. Germline V gene data show CDR1 as LGHNA and CDR2 as YNFKEQ. The CDR3 loop is CASRGTNTEAFF. The CDR3 DNA is TGTGCCAGCCGCGGGACAAACACTGAAGCTTTCTTT.

Notes on this clonotype: Being one base from a much bigger clone, this may be a read error. The chain uses TRBV20-1 and TRBJ2-7, with D possibly TRBD1 on 6 matching bases. There are 14 residues in the CDR3. CDR1 and CDR2 from the germline V gene are DFQATT and SNEGSKA (reference sequence). CDR3 DNA: TGCAGTGCTAGAGGACAGGATTACTCCTACGGGCAGTACTTC. Protein product: CSARGQDYSYGQYF.

This clonotype was recorded at least ten times. The rearrangement joins TRBV7-9 to TRBJ2-1; D ambiguous. This CDR3 comprises 15 residues. Germline CDR1 is SEHNR and CDR2 is FQNEAQ (reference sequence). Trimming removed 4 bases at V and 1 base at J, with 11 bases between. For the CDR3, the DNA is TGTGCCAGCAGCTGGGCTCCAGGTTCCTACAATGAGCAGTTCTTC. Amino acid sequence: CASSWAPGSYNEQFF.

Details on this clonotype: A much larger clone differs from this one at a single base, so this may be a read error. The chain combines TRBV25-1 with TRBJ2-1; possible D gene TRBD2, 6 bases. Germline V gene data show CDR1 as MGHDK and CDR2 as SYGVNS. V lost 10 bases, J lost 2 bases, and 24 bases lay in between. This CDR3 has 17 residues. The CDR3 region is CANKNNLAGRPYNEQFF. The CDR3 nucleotides are TGTGCCAACAAGAATAATCTTGCGGGGAGACCCTACAATGAGCAGTTCTTC.

This clonotype was observed at least ten times. The chain employs TRBV5-8 and TRBJ1-2; D uncertain. V lost 1 base and J lost 1, with 14 bases in between. The CDR3 spans 16 residues. The V gene's germline CDR1 is SGHTS and CDR2 YDEGEE. CDR3 DNA sequence: TGTGCCAGCAGCTTGAATTCAGCTATTAGTAACTATGGCTACACCTTC. Translating it yields CASSLNSAISNYGYTF.

A remark on this clonotype: A much larger clone lies a single base off, so this may be a read error. The rearrangement links TRBV7-9 to TRBJ2-1; D not certain. The V gene's germline CDR1 is SEHNR and CDR2 FQNEAQ (reference sequence). This CDR3 has 17 residues. The CDR3 nucleotides read TGTGCCAACAGCCTCAGGCCCCGGGTCTTCTCCTACAATGAGCAGTTCTTC. Encoded protein: CANSLRPRVFSYNEQFF. The full variable domain, completed using reference TRBV7-9 and TRBJ2-1, is DTGVSQNPRHKITKRGQNVTFRCDPISEHNRLYWYRQTLGQGPEFLTYFQNEAQLEKSRLLSDRFSAERPKGSFSTLEIQRTEQGDSAMYLCANSLRPRVFSYNEQFFGPGTRLTVL.

This clonotype was recorded at least ten times. The chain combines TRBV12-3 or TRBV12-4 with TRBJ1-1; D gene unclear. Trimming removed 5 bases at V and 2 bases at J, with 9 bases between. The CDR3 covers 13 residues. DNA of the CDR3: TGTGCCAGCAGTCCGACCGAAAACACTGAAGCTTTCTTT. Protein: CASSPTENTEAFF.

V and J are TRBV3-1 and TRBJ1-1; the D is unclear. This CDR3 has 17 amino acids. The ends were cut back, 5 bases at V and 4 bases at J, with 23 bases in the middle. Germline CDR1 reads LGHDT; CDR2 reads YNNKEL (reference sequence). CDR3 nucleotides: TGTGCCAGCAGCGTCTCAGCTCCCATTTCAATTCGCACTGAAGCTTTCTTT. Its translation: CASSVSAPISIRTEAFF. The full variable domain, with the rest looked up from reference TRBV3-1 and TRBJ1-1, is DTAVSQTPKYLVTQMGNDKSIKCEQNLGHDTMYWYKQDSKKFLKIMFSYNNKELIINETVPNRFSPKSPDKAHLNLHINSLELGDSAVYFCASSVSAPISIRTEAFFGQGTRLTVV.

In this sample, this clonotype turned up a few times. A read error may explain this, as a much larger clone is one base away. The chain employs TRBV12-3 or TRBV12-4 and TRBJ1-1; D is undetermined. CDR3 length equals 14 residues. Trimming cost V 7 bases and J 5 bases, with 17 bases left between them. DNA of the CDR3: TGTGCCAGCACCACGGGCCATGCGGGGACTGAAGCTTTCTTT. Translated: CASTTGHAGTEAFF.

The V call is TRBV21-1, the J call TRBJ2-1; TRBD2, the table's D call, was not compared with the DNA. TRBV21-1 is assigned pseudogene status. The length of the CDR3 is 19 residues. In nucleotides, the CDR3 is TGTGCCAGCAGCAAAGATGGGGCGACTAGCGGGAGAGGCGACAATGAGCAGTTCTTC. As protein: CASSKDGATSGRGDNEQFF.

This clonotype was found many times. The rearrangement uses TRBV24-1 and TRBJ1-5; no firm D call. Germline-derived CDR1 and CDR2 are KGHDR and SFDVKD. V was cut by 9 bases and J by 4 bases, with 6 bases left in between. The CDR3 is 11 residues long. The CDR3 region has the DNA TGTGCCACCGGAGTGAATCAGCCCCAGCATTTT. This translates into CATGVNQPQHF.

The chain employs TRBV3-1 and TRBJ2-2; TRBD1 might be the D (5 bases). Deletions cut 5 bases from V and 5 bases from J, with 24 bases between. Germline loops: CDR1 LGHDT, CDR2 YNNKEL (reference sequence). There are 18 residues in the CDR3. The CDR3 spells CASSKGCPTTGLTGELFF. Here the CDR3 DNA reads TGTGCCAGCAGCAAAGGGTGTCCCACTACAGGCTTGACCGGGGAGCTGTTTTTT.

Comment on this clonotype: At one end the junction does not follow the germline gene, possibly because of a read error. The chain couples TRBV27 to TRBJ2-6, with a tentative D call TRBD1 (6 bases). The CDR3 length is 19 residues. Germline values: CDR1 MNHEY, CDR2 SMNVEV (reference sequence). The CDR3 region has the DNA TGTGCCAGCACCCAGAGGGGTCACCAGGGGAGCTCTGGGGCCGACGTCCTGACTTTC. Translating gives CASTQRGHQGSSGADVLTF.

This clonotype is a singleton in its sample. Being one base from a much bigger clone, this may be a read error. Because the CDR3 is missing its conserved closing phenylalanine or tryptophan, this is likely a read error. The chain couples TRBV19 to TRBJ2-7; D possibly corresponds to TRBD1 (6 bases). V lost 6 bases and J 2 bases, leaving 14 bases between the germline ends. The CDR3 extends over 14 amino acids. Germline lookup yields CDR1 LNHDA and CDR2 SQIVND (reference sequence). CDR3 coding DNA: TGTGCCAGTAGCCTACAGGGAATTACCTACGAGCAGTACTCC. Its protein product is CASSLQGITYEQYS.

This clonotype was recorded many times. The chain joins TRBV18 to TRBJ1-4, with 7 positions matching TRBD1. V shed 9 bases, J shed 3 bases, and the junction held 7 bases outside the gene matches. There are 14 residues in the CDR3. Per germline, CDR1 KGHSH and CDR2 LQKENI. The CDR3 DNA sequence: TGTGCCAGTCGACAGGGAGCCTCTAATGAAAAACTGTTTTTT. Its protein product is CASRQGASNEKLFF.

The sample holds many counts of this clonotype. The chain couples TRBV5-1 to TRBJ2-7, with 15 bases identical to TRBD2. CDR3 length equals 19 residues. Germline-derived CDR1 and CDR2 are SGHRS and YFSETQ. With 4 bases clipped from V and 6 bases from J, the junction kept 17 bases outside the gene matches. The CDR3, as DNA: TGCGCCAGCAGCAACCTGGGACTAGCGGGAGGATGGTTTACAGGCGAGCAGTACTTC. Translated, it gives CASSNLGLAGGWFTGEQYF.

Of note for this clonotype: It may be a read error: a sequence one base away is much more abundant. The conserved final phenylalanine or tryptophan is absent from the CDR3, which likely points to a read error. The chain uses TRBV28 and TRBJ1-6, with D perhaps matching TRBD1 (6 bases). V lost 6 bases, J lost 10 bases, and 13 bases lay in between. There are 13 residues in the CDR3. Germline loops: CDR1 MDHEN, CDR2 SYDVKM. CDR3 nucleotide sequence: TGTGCCAGCAGACCAGGGGATTACTCACCCCTCCACCTT. This codes for CASRPGDYSPLHL.

This clonotype was seen repeatedly, ten times or more. CDR3 residues: CASSHDYTEAFF. The CDR3 DNA is TGTGCCAGCAGCCACGATTATACTGAAGCTTTCTTT. The V gene is TRBV6-5, the J gene TRBJ1-1; D unclear. The V gene's germline CDR1 is MNHEY and CDR2 SVGAGI. Trimming took off 6 bases at V and 5 bases at J, with 10 bases between the two ends. This CDR3 comprises 12 residues.

As concerns this clonotype: A much larger clone is a single base away; this may be a read error. The chain couples TRBV3-1 to TRBJ2-5; D gene ambiguous. Germline values: CDR1 LGHDT, CDR2 YNNKEL (reference sequence). The CDR3 consists of 17 residues. The CDR3: CASSRFLPISFSETQCF. CDR3 nucleotide sequence: TGTGCCAGCAGCCGGTTTCTTCCCATTTCTTTCTCTGAGACCCAGTGCTTC.

The chain employs TRBV7-6 and TRBJ1-1; no definite D call. Germline values: CDR1 SGHVS, CDR2 FNYEAQ. V was cut by 2 bases and J by 4 bases, with 11 bases left in between. The CDR3 consists of 14 residues. CDR3 coding DNA: TGTGCCAGCAGCTTAAATGCGCGAGCCACTGAAGCTTTCTTT. It yields the protein CASSLNARATEAFF.